This T cell receptor (beta chain) was obtained from a study of shared clonotypes between healthy human individuals. About this clone itself: Its antigen is as yet unknown.

The assay used deep level. Genomic DNA per cell subset filled all wells of several immunoSEQ plates. Only in-frame clones appear in the TCRdb table, and some are missing; sequencing was by immunoSEQ multiplex PCR. The sample lists about 700,000 clones, approximately 90% occurring once. The J segment lost 1 base and the V segment lost 9 bases, leaving 5 bases of the junction unmatched. Looked up from germline, CDR1 is MNHEY and CDR2 is SMNVEV (reference sequence). This CDR3 comprises 14 residues. It was CD45RO-negative cells, positively selected for CCR7, that made up naive CD8 cells, with terminally differentiated effector memory CD45RA+ cells excluded. Study results and caveats: Incomplete sequencing of sorted subsets was indicated by rarefaction despite large depth. The study drew on few donors, limiting represented genetic and exposure-history diversity.

This sequence joins TRBV27 and TRBJ1-1; 10 positions match TRBD1. The sequence was obtained from a man under 40 in good health. The sequenced material came from naive CD8+ T cells sorted from blood. CDR3 coding DNA: TGTGCCAGTATGAGGGACAGGGGGAACACTGAAGCTTTCTTT. Encoded protein: CASMRDRGNTEAFF.